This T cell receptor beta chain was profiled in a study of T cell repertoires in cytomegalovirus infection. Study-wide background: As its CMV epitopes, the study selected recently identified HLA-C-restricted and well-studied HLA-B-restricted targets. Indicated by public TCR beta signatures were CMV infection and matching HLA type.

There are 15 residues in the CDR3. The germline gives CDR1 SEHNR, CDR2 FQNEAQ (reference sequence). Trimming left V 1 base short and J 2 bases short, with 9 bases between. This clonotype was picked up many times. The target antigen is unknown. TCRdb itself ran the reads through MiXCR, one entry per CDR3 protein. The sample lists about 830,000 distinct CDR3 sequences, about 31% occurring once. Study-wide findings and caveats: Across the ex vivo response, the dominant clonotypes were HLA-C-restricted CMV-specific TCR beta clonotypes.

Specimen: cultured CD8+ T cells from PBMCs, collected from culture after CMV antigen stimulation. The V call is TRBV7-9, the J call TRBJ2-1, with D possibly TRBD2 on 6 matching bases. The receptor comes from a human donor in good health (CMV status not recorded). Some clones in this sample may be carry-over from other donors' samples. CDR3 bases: TGTGCCAGCAGCTTAGTAGCGGCCCCCTACAATGAGCAGTTCTTC. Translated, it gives CASSLVAAPYNEQFF.